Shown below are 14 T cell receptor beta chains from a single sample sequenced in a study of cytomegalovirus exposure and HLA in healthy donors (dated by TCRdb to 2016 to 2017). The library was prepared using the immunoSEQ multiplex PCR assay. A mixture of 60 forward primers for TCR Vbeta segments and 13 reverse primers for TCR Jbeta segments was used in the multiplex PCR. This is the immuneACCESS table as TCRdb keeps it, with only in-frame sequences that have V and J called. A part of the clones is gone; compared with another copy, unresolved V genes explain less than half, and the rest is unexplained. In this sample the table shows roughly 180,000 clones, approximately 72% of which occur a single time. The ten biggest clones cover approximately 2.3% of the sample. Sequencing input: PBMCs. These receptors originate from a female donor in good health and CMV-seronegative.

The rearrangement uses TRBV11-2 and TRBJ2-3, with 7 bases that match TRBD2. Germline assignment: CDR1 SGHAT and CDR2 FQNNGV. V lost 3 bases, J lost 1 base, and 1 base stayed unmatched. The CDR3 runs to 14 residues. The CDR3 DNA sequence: TGTGCCAGCAGCTTCACTAGCGGCACAGATACGCAGTATTTT. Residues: CASSFTSGTDTQYF.

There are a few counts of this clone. As DNA, the CDR3 is TGCGCCAGCAGCCAAGGTTTTGCGGGAGGGTCCTACGAGCAGTACTTC. This codes for CASSQGFAGGSYEQYF. The chain uses TRBV4-3 and TRBJ2-7; 9 nucleotides align to TRBD2. Germline assignment: CDR1 LGHNA and CDR2 YSLEER. There are 16 residues in the CDR3. With 1 base clipped from V and 1 base from J, the junction kept 5 bases outside the gene matches.

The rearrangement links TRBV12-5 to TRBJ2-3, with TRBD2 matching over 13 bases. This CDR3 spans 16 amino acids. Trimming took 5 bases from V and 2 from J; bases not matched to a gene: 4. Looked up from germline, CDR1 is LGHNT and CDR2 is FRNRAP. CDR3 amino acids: CASGQGLAGVTDTQYF. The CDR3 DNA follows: TGTGCTAGTGGTCAAGGACTAGCGGGAGTCACAGATACGCAGTATTTT.

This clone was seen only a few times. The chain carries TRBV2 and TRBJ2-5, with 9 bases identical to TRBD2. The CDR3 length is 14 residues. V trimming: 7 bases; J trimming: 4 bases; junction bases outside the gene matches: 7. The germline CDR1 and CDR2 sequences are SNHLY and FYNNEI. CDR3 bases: TGTGCCAGCAAGGCGGGAGGGCTACGAGAGACCCAGTACTTC. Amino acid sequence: CASKAGGLRETQYF.

This CDR3 is CASRGTEPNTGELFF. The CDR3 DNA sequence: TGTGCCAGTAGGGGGACAGAACCGAACACCGGGGAGCTGTTTTTT. The J gene is TRBJ2-2, the V gene TRBV19; 7 bases line up with TRBD1. Germline V gene lookup returns CDR1 LNHDA and CDR2 SQIVND (reference sequence). Germline trimming cut 6 bases from V and 0 bases from J; bases unmatched to any gene: 4. The CDR3 has 15 amino acids. Drawing the rest from reference TRBV19 and TRBJ2-2, the complete variable domain is DGGITQSPKYLFRKEGQNVTLSCEQNLNHDAMYWYRQDPGQGLRLIYYSQIVNDFQKGDIAEGYSVSREKKESFPLTVTSAQKNPTAFYLCASRGTEPNTGELFFGEGSRLTVL.

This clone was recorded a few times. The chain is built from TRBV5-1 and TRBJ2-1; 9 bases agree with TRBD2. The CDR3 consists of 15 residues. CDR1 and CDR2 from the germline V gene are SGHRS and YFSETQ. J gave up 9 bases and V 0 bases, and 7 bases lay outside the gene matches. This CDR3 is CASSLVSGGLIEQFF. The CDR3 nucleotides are TGCGCCAGCAGCTTGGTTAGCGGGGGCCTGATTGAGCAGTTCTTC.

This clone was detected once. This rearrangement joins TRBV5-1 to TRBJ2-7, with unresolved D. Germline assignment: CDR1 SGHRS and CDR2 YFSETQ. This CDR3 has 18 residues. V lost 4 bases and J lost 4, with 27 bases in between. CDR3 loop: CASSVVRRSKPTDYEQYF. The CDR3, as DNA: TGCGCCAGCAGCGTCGTGCGCCGCTCCAAGCCTACCGATTACGAGCAGTACTTC.

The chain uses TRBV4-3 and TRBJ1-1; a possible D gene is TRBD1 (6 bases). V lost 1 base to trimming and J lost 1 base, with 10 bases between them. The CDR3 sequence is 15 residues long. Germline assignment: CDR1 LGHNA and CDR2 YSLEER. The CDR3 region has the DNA TGCGCCAGCAGCCAAGCAGGGGTGCGGAACACTGAAGCTTTCTTT. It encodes CASSQAGVRNTEAFF.

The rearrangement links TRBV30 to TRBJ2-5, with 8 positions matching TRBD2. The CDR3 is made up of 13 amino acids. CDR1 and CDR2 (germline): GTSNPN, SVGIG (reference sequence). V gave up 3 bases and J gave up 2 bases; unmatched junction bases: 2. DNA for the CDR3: TGTGCCTGGAGCGGGGGGGGACAAGAGACCCAGTACTTC. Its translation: CAWSGGGQETQYF.

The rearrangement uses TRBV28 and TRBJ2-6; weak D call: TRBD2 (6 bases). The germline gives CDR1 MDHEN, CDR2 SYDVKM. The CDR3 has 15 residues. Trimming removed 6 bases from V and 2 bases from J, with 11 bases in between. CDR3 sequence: CASSGRTPGANVLTF. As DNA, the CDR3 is TGTGCCAGCAGCGGGAGAACCCCTGGGGCCAACGTCCTGACTTTC. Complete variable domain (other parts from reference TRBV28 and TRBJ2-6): DVKVTQSSRYLVKRTGEKVFLECVQDMDHENMFWYRQDPGLGLRLIYFSYDVKMKEKGDIPEGYSVSREKKERFSLILESASTNQTSMYLCASSGRTPGANVLTFGAGSRLTVL.

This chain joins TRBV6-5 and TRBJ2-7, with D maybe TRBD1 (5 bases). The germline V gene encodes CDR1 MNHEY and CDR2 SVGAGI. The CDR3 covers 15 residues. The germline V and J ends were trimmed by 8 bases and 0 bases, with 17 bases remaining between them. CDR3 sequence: CASRAAAGPSYEQYF. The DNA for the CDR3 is TGTGCCAGCCGGGCGGCGGCAGGGCCCTCCTACGAGCAGTACTTC.

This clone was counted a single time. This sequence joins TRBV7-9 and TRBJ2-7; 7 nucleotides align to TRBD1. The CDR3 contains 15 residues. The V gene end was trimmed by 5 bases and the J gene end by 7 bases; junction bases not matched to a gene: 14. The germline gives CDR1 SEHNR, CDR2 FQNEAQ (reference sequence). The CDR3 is CASSPRRTGKGEQYF. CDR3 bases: TGTGCCAGCAGCCCGCGACGGACAGGAAAGGGGGAGCAGTACTTC.

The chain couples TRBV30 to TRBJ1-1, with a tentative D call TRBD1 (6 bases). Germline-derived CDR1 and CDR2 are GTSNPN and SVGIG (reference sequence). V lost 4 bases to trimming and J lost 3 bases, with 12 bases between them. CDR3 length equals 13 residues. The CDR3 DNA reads TGTGCCTGGATGGGGGAGGGGGACACTGAAGCTTTCTTT. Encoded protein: CAWMGEGDTEAFF.

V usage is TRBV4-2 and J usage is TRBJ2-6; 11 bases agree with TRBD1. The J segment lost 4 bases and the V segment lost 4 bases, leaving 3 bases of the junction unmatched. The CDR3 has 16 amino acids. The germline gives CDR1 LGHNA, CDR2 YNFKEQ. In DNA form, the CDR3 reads TGTGCCAGCAGCCCCGGACAGGGGGCAGGGGCCAACGTCCTGACTTTC. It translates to CASSPGQGAGANVLTF.